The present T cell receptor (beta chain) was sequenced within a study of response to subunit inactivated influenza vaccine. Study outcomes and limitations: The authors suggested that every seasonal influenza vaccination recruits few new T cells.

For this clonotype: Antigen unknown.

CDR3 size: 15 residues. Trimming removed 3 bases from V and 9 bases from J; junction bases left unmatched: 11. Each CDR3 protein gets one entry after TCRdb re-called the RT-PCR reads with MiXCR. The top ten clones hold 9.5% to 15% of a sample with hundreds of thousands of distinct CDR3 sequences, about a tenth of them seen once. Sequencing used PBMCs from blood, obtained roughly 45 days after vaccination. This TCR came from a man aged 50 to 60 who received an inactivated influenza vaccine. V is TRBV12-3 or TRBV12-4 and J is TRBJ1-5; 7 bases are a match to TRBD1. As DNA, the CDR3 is TGTGCCAGCAGTTTGGGCAGGGGGAAAGGTCTGCCCCAGCATTTT. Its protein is CASSLGRGKGLPQHF.